The sequence of this TCR beta chain was determined in a study of cytomegalovirus exposure and HLA in healthy donors. Study at large: Among the approximately 400 genotyped donors, approximately 82% were placed in the Caucasian-associated ancestry cluster. General study findings and limits: Fewer N-insertions than the roughly 600-donor mean were reportedly shown by an Asian-associated ancestry cluster in a later analysis.

This CDR3 is 15 amino acids long. Germline V CDR1 and CDR2: MDHEN, SYDVKM. Trimming left V 7 bases short and J 1 base short, with 15 bases between. As regards this clone: Its antigen is not identified.

PCR primers comprised 60 Vbeta and 13 Jbeta primers. Measured with immunoSEQ multiplex PCR; TCRdb has only the in-frame clones, and not every one. The table shows approximately 130,000 clones, with roughly 80% occurring only once. The clonotype originates from a boy younger than 18 in good health and CMV-seronegative. The J gene is TRBJ2-3, the V gene TRBV28; no definite D call. What was sequenced was PBMCs. The CDR3 DNA is TGTGCCAGCACCCTTCGCGGTCTGGGCACAGATACGCAGTATTTT. It yields the protein CASTLRGLGTDTQYF.